The 29 T cell receptor beta chains listed next were all sequenced from one sample in a study of human T cells and chemical hapten exposure. One entry per CDR3 protein results from TCRdb running MiXCR on the RACE reads. The sample records 100,000 or so distinct CDR3 sequences, about 9% being singletons. Specified time point: patch test 2, 6 weeks after DPC sensitization. Stated treatment: therapeutic diphenylcyclopropenone sensitization with weekly scalp DPC. The material sequenced was whole blood, taken in connection with sensitization to the hapten diphenylcyclopropenone (DPC). The receptors here all came from a woman aged 35 to 49 with alopecia areata. Some clones in this sample may be carry-over from other donors' samples.

The chain links TRBV5-1 to TRBJ2-3; D possibly corresponds to TRBD1 (6 bases). Germline V gene lookup returns CDR1 SGHRS and CDR2 YFSETQ. V gave up 0 bases and J gave up 0 bases, with 8 bases separating them. The CDR3 totals 15 residues. The CDR3 sequence is CASSLGQGSTDTQYF. CDR3 sequence (DNA): TGCGCCAGCAGCTTGGGGCAGGGGAGCACAGATACGCAGTATTTT.

CDR3 DNA sequence: TGTGCCAGCAGCGTAGCTACAGGGGGCACTGAAGCTTTCTTT. Translation: CASSVATGGTEAFF. This chain links TRBV9 with TRBJ1-1, with 8 bases aligning to TRBD1. Germline V gene data show CDR1 as SGDLS and CDR2 as YYNGEE. V shed 0 bases, J shed 4 bases, and the junction held 2 bases outside the gene matches. The CDR3 runs 14 residues. The full variable domain, its missing parts supplied by reference TRBV9 and TRBJ1-1, is DSGVTQTPKHLITATGQRVTLRCSPRSGDLSVYWYQQSLDQGLQFLIQYYNGEERAKGNILERFSAQQFPDLHSELNLSSLELGDSALYFCASSVATGGTEAFFGQGTRLTVV.

This chain joins TRBV12-3 or TRBV12-4 and TRBJ2-3; D perhaps matches TRBD2 (6 bases). V gave up 5 bases and J gave up 1 base, with 13 bases separating them. This CDR3 comprises 15 residues. The CDR3 DNA sequence: TGTGCCAGCAGTCGCGCTAGCGTACGCACAGATACGCAGTATTTT. Residues: CASSRASVRTDTQYF.

This clonotype was observed many times. The V and J genes are TRBV5-6 and TRBJ2-7, with D unclear. V was pared by 0 bases and J by 2 bases, with 6 bases between. Looked up from germline, CDR1 is SGHDT and CDR2 is YYEEEE. The length of the CDR3 is 13 residues. The CDR3 is CASSLEAAYEQYF. The CDR3, as DNA: TGTGCCAGCAGCTTGGAGGCAGCCTACGAGCAGTACTTC.

This clonotype has at least ten counts. As DNA, the CDR3 is TGTGCCAGCTCCACAGGGGAGGCCAGGGCCCTGTTTTTT. Translation gives CASSTGEARALFF. The chain has TRBV4-2 and TRBJ2-2; TRBD1 might be the D (7 bases). The V end lost 8 bases, the J end lost 14 bases, and 21 bases lay between the germline ends. Germline V gene data show CDR1 as LGHNA and CDR2 as YNFKEQ. The CDR3 sequence is 13 residues long.

This clonotype occurred a few times. The chain recombines TRBV28 with TRBJ2-1; 7 bases match TRBD2. Germline assignment: CDR1 MDHEN and CDR2 SYDVKM. This CDR3 is built from 16 residues. V shed 5 bases, J shed 2 bases, and the junction held 9 bases outside the gene matches. In nucleotides, the CDR3 is TGTGCCAGCAGTATCGCCTCTAGCGGACCCTACAATGAGCAGTTCTTC. This translates into CASSIASSGPYNEQFF.

This chain uses TRBV18 with TRBJ1-6, with D possibly TRBD1 on 6 matching bases. V shed 2 bases and J shed 10 bases, with 12 bases lying between them. Germline V gene data show CDR1 as KGHSH and CDR2 as LQKENI. The CDR3 is 14 residues long. CDR3 in amino acids: CASSPETGVSPLHF. In nucleotides, the CDR3 is TGTGCCAGCTCACCAGAGACAGGAGTCTCACCCCTCCACTTT.

This clonotype came up many times. The genes are TRBV6-2 or TRBV6-3 and TRBJ1-6; D remains ambiguous. Germline V CDR1 and CDR2: MNHEY, SVGEGT. The CDR3 has 15 amino acids. With 11 bases removed from V and 4 bases from J, the gap between germline ends came to 18 bases. The CDR3 loop is CAAQPGSYYNSPLHF. CDR3 nucleotide sequence: TGTGCCGCACAACCAGGATCCTATTATAATTCACCCCTCCACTTT.

At least ten counts were recorded for this clonotype. This chain uses TRBV6-2 or TRBV6-3 with TRBJ1-5, with 11 positions matching TRBD1. Germline V CDR1 and CDR2: MNHEY, SVGEGT. V trimming: 5 bases; J trimming: 7 bases; junction bases outside the gene matches: 7. CDR3 size: 15 residues. CDR3 in DNA: TGTGCCAGCAGTCGGACAGGGGGCGCGGGGCAGCCCCAGCATTTT. Amino acids: CASSRTGGAGQPQHF.

This clonotype was seen a handful of times. The CDR3 sequence is CASAPTGNQPQHF. The CDR3 bases are TGTGCCAGCGCACCGACAGGGAATCAGCCCCAGCATTTT. This sequence joins TRBV24-1 and TRBJ1-5, with TRBD1 matching over 7 bases. CDR1 KGHDR and CDR2 SFDVKD come from the germline V gene. CDR3 length: 13 residues. V gave up 11 bases and J gave up 4 bases; unmatched junction bases: 7.

This clonotype was counted only a few times. This chain connects TRBV29-1 to TRBJ1-5; D possibly corresponds to TRBD1 (6 bases). V was pared by 4 bases and J by 1 base, with 14 bases between. CDR3 length: 15 residues. Germline loops: CDR1 SQVTM, CDR2 ANQGSEA. The CDR3 reads CSVGGAEGSNQPQHF. Here the CDR3 DNA reads TGCAGCGTTGGGGGGGCGGAAGGAAGCAATCAGCCCCAGCATTTT. The variable domain in full, with the rest retrieved from reference TRBV29-1 and TRBJ1-5, is SAVISQKPSRDICQRGTSLTIQCQVDSQVTMMFWYRQQPGQSLTLIATANQGSEATYESGFVIDKFPISRPNLTFSTLTVSNMSPEDSSIYLCSVGGAEGSNQPQHFGDGTRLSIL.

This clonotype turned up a few times. This chain links TRBV7-2 with TRBJ1-1; D remains unclear. The V gene lost 0 bases and the J gene lost 1 base, with 6 bases spanning the gap. The CDR3 sequence is 14 residues long. CDR1 SGHTA and CDR2 FQGNSA come from the germline V gene. The CDR3 is CASSLASGNTEAFF. The CDR3 coding sequence is TGTGCCAGCAGCTTAGCTTCGGGGAACACTGAAGCTTTCTTT. The variable domain in full, completed from reference TRBV7-2 and TRBJ1-1, reads GAGVSQSPSNKVTEKGKDVELRCDPISGHTALYWYRQSLGQGLEFLIYFQGNSAPDKSGLPSDRFSAERTGGSVSTLTIQRTQQEDSAVYLCASSLASGNTEAFFGQGTRLTVV.

This clonotype was detected a few times. V and J are TRBV7-2 and TRBJ2-2; 7 bases match TRBD1. The V segment lost 4 bases and the J segment 4 bases; nucleotides outside the gene matches: 9. The CDR3 totals 16 residues. Germline loops: CDR1 SGHTA, CDR2 FQGNSA. CDR3 bases: TGTGCCAGCAGCTCCGCCGGGACAGCGACCACCGGGGAGCTGTTTTTT. This encodes CASSSAGTATTGELFF.

This clonotype was detected a few times. Here the CDR3 reads CASTTAGTSYNEQFF. CDR3 sequence (DNA): TGTGCCAGCACTACTGCCGGGACTAGCTACAATGAGCAGTTCTTC. The V gene is TRBV28, the J gene TRBJ2-1; TRBD2 matches 8 bases. This CDR3 has 15 amino acids. Germline V lookup: CDR1 MDHEN, CDR2 SYDVKM. V shed 7 bases and J 3 bases; nucleotides not matched to a gene: 8. Full variable domain (rest looked up from reference TRBV28 and TRBJ2-1): DVKVTQSSRYLVKRTGEKVFLECVQDMDHENMFWYRQDPGLGLRLIYFSYDVKMKEKGDIPEGYSVSREKKERFSLILESASTNQTSMYLCASTTAGTSYNEQFFGPGTRLTVL.

V is TRBV7-2 and J is TRBJ2-7, with D hard to call. Germline CDR1 reads SGHTA; CDR2 reads FQGNSA. The CDR3 totals 14 residues. Trimming cost V 3 bases and J 3 bases, with 12 bases left between them. The DNA for the CDR3 is TGTGCCAGCAGCTTCCAGGACGGCTACTACGAGCAGTACTTC. Translation gives CASSFQDGYYEQYF.

The chain employs TRBV7-6 and TRBJ1-4; 8 bases are shared with TRBD1. CDR3 length equals 16 residues. V lost 5 bases to trimming and J lost 2 bases; unmatched junction nucleotides: 7. Looked up from germline, CDR1 is SGHVS and CDR2 is FNYEAQ. As DNA, the CDR3 is TGTGCCAGCAGCCCAAACCGACAGGGGACTAATGAAAAACTGTTTTTT. Its translation: CASSPNRQGTNEKLFF. Drawing the rest from reference TRBV7-6 and TRBJ1-4, the complete variable domain is GAGVSQSPRYKVTKRGQDVALRCDPISGHVSLYWYRQALGQGPEFLTYFNYEAQQDKSGLPNDRFSAERPEGSISTLTIQRTEQRDSAMYRCASSPNRQGTNEKLFFGSGTQLSVL.

V gene TRBV7-2 combines with J gene TRBJ2-3; D not resolved. The CDR3 has 16 amino acids. The germline V gene encodes CDR1 SGHTA and CDR2 FQGNSA. V was pared by 5 bases and J by 4 bases, with 19 bases between. The CDR3 nucleotides read TGTGCCAGCAGCCCCCCCCCAAGCGTCGTCCCAGATACGCAGTATTTT. This codes for CASSPPPSVVPDTQYF.

This clonotype has just a few counts. The chain combines TRBV18 with TRBJ1-1; D ambiguous. V was shortened by 3 bases and J by 0 bases, with 8 bases between the two germline ends. The germline V gene has CDR1 KGHSH and CDR2 LQKENI. CDR3 size: 14 residues. CDR3: CASSPGYMNTEAFF. For the CDR3, the DNA is TGTGCCAGCTCACCGGGATATATGAACACTGAAGCTTTCTTT.

The table lists this clonotype with many counts. J is TRBJ1-2 and V is TRBV29-1; D remains unclear. The CDR3 runs 13 residues. The V and J ends lost 4 bases and 5 bases respectively, with 14 bases between them. Looked up from germline, CDR1 is SQVTM and CDR2 is ANQGSEA. The CDR3 loop reads CSVGELHVYGYTF. The CDR3 DNA reads TGCAGCGTTGGGGAATTGCATGTATATGGCTACACCTTC.

The table lists this clonotype with many counts. The chain has TRBV3-1 and TRBJ2-7; 10 nucleotides line up with TRBD1. CDR1 is LGHDT, CDR2 YNNKEL, per germline (reference sequence). The CDR3 contains 14 residues. Unmatched junction bases numbered 6, after V lost 4 bases and J lost 6 bases. The CDR3 sequence: CASSLGQGSSEQYF. The DNA for the CDR3 is TGTGCCAGCAGCCTGGGACAGGGGTCGTCCGAGCAGTACTTC.

This clonotype was observed many times. The chain uses TRBV29-1 and TRBJ2-1; the match to TRBD2 covers 11 bases. There are 15 residues in the CDR3. The V segment lost 5 bases and the J segment 5 bases; nucleotides outside the gene matches: 8. Looked up from germline, CDR1 is SQVTM and CDR2 is ANQGSEA. CDR3: CSVTPLAGGHNEQFF. CDR3 nucleotides: TGCAGCGTTACTCCCCTAGCGGGAGGCCACAATGAGCAGTTCTTC.

V is TRBV6-1 and J is TRBJ1-5, with TRBD1 identical over 9 bases. This CDR3 contains 14 residues. The J segment lost 6 bases and the V segment lost 4 bases, leaving 4 bases of the junction unmatched. The V gene's germline CDR1 is MNHNS and CDR2 SASEGT. CDR3 residues: CASSGTGESQPQHF. CDR3 nucleotide sequence: TGTGCCAGCAGTGGGACAGGGGAAAGTCAGCCCCAGCATTTT.

This clonotype was counted many times. The chain combines TRBV9 with TRBJ2-5; D not certain. Germline V lookup: CDR1 SGDLS, CDR2 YYNGEE. The CDR3 consists of 13 residues. Trimming cost V 4 bases and J 4 bases, with 11 bases left between them. The CDR3 sequence: CASSPRALETQYF. The DNA for the CDR3 is TGTGCCAGCAGCCCGAGAGCATTAGAGACCCAGTACTTC.

This clonotype was seen more than once but under ten times. The chain combines TRBV6-2 or TRBV6-3 with TRBJ2-7; the D is unclear. V was clipped by 0 bases and J by 0 bases, with 9 bases between them. CDR3 size: 15 residues. The germline V gene encodes CDR1 MNHEY and CDR2 SVGEGT. The CDR3 DNA is TGTGCCAGCAGTTACTCGTCGAAAAGCTCCTACGAGCAGTACTTC. It codes for CASSYSSKSSYEQYF.

V gene TRBV6-4 combines with J gene TRBJ1-1; the match to TRBD1 covers 7 bases. V was pared by 6 bases and J by 0 bases, with 16 bases of the junction left unmatched. Looked up from germline, CDR1 is MRHNA and CDR2 is SNTAGT. CDR3 length equals 18 residues. CDR3 in DNA: TGTGCCAGCAGGACCAACTACAAACAGGGGACCATGAACACTGAAGCTTTCTTT. Its translation is CASRTNYKQGTMNTEAFF.

The chain links TRBV21-1 to TRBJ2-7; the table's D call, TRBD1, was not checked against the DNA. TRBV21-1 is labeled a pseudogene. The CDR3 has 16 amino acids. The CDR3 region is CASSKNGRDRDYEQYF. In DNA form, the CDR3 reads TGTGCCAGCAGCAAAAATGGGAGGGACAGGGACTACGAGCAGTACTTC.

The V call is TRBV15, the J call TRBJ2-7; D call uncertain. V lost 4 bases and J 5 bases, leaving 9 bases between the germline ends. This CDR3 comprises 12 residues. Germline CDR1 is LNHNV and CDR2 is YYDKDF (reference sequence). The CDR3 DNA follows: TGTGCCACCAGCACCGGTGGCCACGAGCAGTACTTC. Translating gives CATSTGGHEQYF.

This chain joins TRBV5-4 and TRBJ2-7, with D unresolved. Germline CDR1 and CDR2: SGHNT and YYREEE (reference sequence). This CDR3 contains 12 residues. Trimming removed 4 bases at V and 4 bases at J, with 9 bases between. DNA of the CDR3: TGTGCCAGCAGCCGTCCCAGTTACGAGCAGTACTTC. It specifies CASSRPSYEQYF.

The sample holds many counts of this clonotype. CDR3 sequence: CATSRGGDRALQETQYF. Written as DNA, the CDR3 is TGTGCCACCAGCAGAGGTGGAGACAGGGCCTTGCAAGAGACCCAGTACTTC. The V gene is TRBV15, the J gene TRBJ2-5; 7 bases agree with TRBD1. V lost 1 base and J lost 2; bases outside the gene matches: 10. Germline CDR1 is LNHNV and CDR2 is YYDKDF (reference sequence). This CDR3 spans 17 amino acids.